This is a list of T cell receptor beta chains from one sample in a study of blood T cell repertoires in COVID-19. Clones were read by immunoSEQ multiplex PCR, and TCRdb kept only the in-frame ones, dropping some. The sample has some 140,000 clones, about 90% seen once. Sequences were obtained from peripheral blood. Every receptor here comes from a man aged 45-65 years with acute or convalescent COVID-19. Each CDR3 is given with its conserved first and last residue. The D gene is left open where the match is weak. A row's size may be missing; if present it is once, few, many or a size class.

V: TRBV19
D: TRBD2
size: NA
J: TRBJ2-1
DNA: TGTGCCAGTAGGTCTAGCGGGAGGGTAAGTGAGCAGTTCTTC
CDR3: CASRSSGRVSEQFF

V: TRBV6-5
D: TRBD1
size: NA
J: TRBJ1-1
DNA: TGTGCCAGCAGTCCCGGGACAGGGGAGGCTTTCTTT
CDR3: CASSPGTGEAFF

V: TRBV5-4
D: NA
size: NA
J: TRBJ1-2
DNA: TGTGCCAGCAGCCTCGACAGTAACTATGGCTACACCTTC
CDR3: CASSLDSNYGYTF

V: TRBV6-6
D: TRBD2
size: NA
J: TRBJ2-5
DNA: TGTGCCAGCAGTACGGGGACTACCCGCGGGGAGACCCAGTACTTC
CDR3: CASSTGTTRGETQYF

V: TRBV9
D: NA
size: NA
J: TRBJ2-5
DNA: TGTGCCAGCAGCGGAGCGCGGGCGGGGCCTGGGGTTAGAGAGACCCAGTACTTC
CDR3: CASSGARAGPGVRETQYF

V: TRBV5-1
D: NA
size: NA
J: TRBJ2-5
DNA: TGCGCCAGCAGCTCGGGACTTCAAGAGACCCAGTACTTC
CDR3: CASSSGLQETQYF

V: TRBV6-2/TRBV6-3
D: NA
size: NA
J: TRBJ1-5
DNA: TGTGCCAGCAGCCGTCAGGGACACAATCAGCCCCAGCATTTT
CDR3: CASSRQGHNQPQHF

V: TRBV4-1
D: NA
size: few
J: TRBJ1-4
DNA: TGCGCCAGCAGCCTTATACACCGGGGGATGTCGGAACTGTTTTTT
CDR3: CASSLIHRGMSELFF

V: TRBV9
D: NA
size: NA
J: TRBJ1-4
DNA: TGTGCCAGCAGCGTAGGGGGCGGGAGAGAAAAACTGTTTTTT
CDR3: CASSVGGGREKLFF

V: TRBV2
D: NA
size: NA
J: TRBJ1-4
DNA: TGTGCCAGCACCGAACGGGGGGGTAATGAAAAACTGTTTTTT
CDR3: CASTERGGNEKLFF

V: TRBV18
D: TRBD1
size: NA
J: TRBJ2-7
DNA: TGTGCCAGCTCACCGAGCAAGGGACAGGGTATTGCCGAGCAGTACTTC
CDR3: CASSPSKGQGIAEQYF

V: TRBV7-8
D: TRBD1
size: NA
J: TRBJ1-5
DNA: TGTGCCAGCAGCTCAGGAACGGGACAGCATAGCAATCAGCCCCAGCATTTT
CDR3: CASSSGTGQHSNQPQHF

V: TRBV27
D: TRBD1
size: once
J: TRBJ2-7
DNA: TGTGCCAGCAGGAAGACAGGGGGGGGGTCCTACGAGCAGTACTTC
CDR3: CASRKTGGGSYEQYF

V: TRBV4-1
D: NA
size: NA
J: TRBJ2-2
DNA: TGCGCCAGCAGCCAAGCCTGGGGGCAAACCGGGGAGCTGTTTTTT
CDR3: CASSQAWGQTGELFF

V: TRBV19
D: NA
size: NA
J: TRBJ2-6
DNA: TGTGCCAGTAAAGAGGATTCTGGGGCCAACGTCCTGACTTTC
CDR3: CASKEDSGANVLTF

V: TRBV15
D: NA
size: NA
J: TRBJ2-3
DNA: TGTGCCACCAGCAGAGATCGTGGGACATTCCATACGCAGTATTTT
CDR3: CATSRDRGTFHTQYF

V: TRBV19
D: NA
size: NA
J: TRBJ1-6
DNA: TGTGCCAGTAGTATAGGCGGAGGAGGATCACCCCTCCACTTT
CDR3: CASSIGGGGSPLHF

V: TRBV28
D: TRBD1
size: NA
J: TRBJ2-7
DNA: TGTGCCAGCAGTTTTGACAGGGGCTACGAGCAGTACTTC
CDR3: CASSFDRGYEQYF

V: TRBV29-1
D: NA
size: NA
J: TRBJ2-2
DNA: TGCAGCGTTGGAGAGGGCATGGGCACCGGGGAGCTGTTTTTT
CDR3: CSVGEGMGTGELFF

V: TRBV18
D: NA
size: NA
J: TRBJ2-3
DNA: TGTGCCAGCTCTTCAACGAGGGGGAGCCGCAGAGATACGCAGTATTTT
CDR3: CASSSTRGSRRDTQYF

V: TRBV9
D: TRBD1
size: NA
J: TRBJ1-2
DNA: TGTGCCAGCAGCCCGAGACAGGGGGCTGGCTATGGCTACACCTTC
CDR3: CASSPRQGAGYGYTF

V: TRBV30
D: NA
size: NA
J: TRBJ2-1
DNA: TGTGCCTGGAGTGCGGGACTGTCTTACAATGAGCAGTTCTTC
CDR3: CAWSAGLSYNEQFF

V: TRBV18
D: NA
size: NA
J: TRBJ2-1
DNA: TGTGCCAGCTCACCACAGGAGGGAGATGAGCAGTTCTTC
CDR3: CASSPQEGDEQFF

V: TRBV9
D: TRBD2
size: NA
J: TRBJ2-1
DNA: TGTGCCAGCACCCAGGGTGGGAGGGGTTCCTACAATGAGCAGTTCTTC
CDR3: CASTQGGRGSYNEQFF